This TCR beta chain was sequenced during a study of lymphopenia after photon versus proton radiotherapy. Germline V gene data show CDR1 as KGHSH and CDR2 as LQKENI. Trimming pared 0 bases from V and 9 bases from J, leaving 9 bases between. This CDR3 contains 13 residues. This clone turned up a few times. The antigen remains undetermined. Study-level results: Photon-treated patients lost naive T cells and TCR diversity; proton-treated stayed stable. Post-nadir TCR diversity decline inversely tracked overall survival among those who died. After the lymphocyte nadir, photon-treated repertoires showed oligoclonal expansion, especially of CD8+ Temra cells.

Assay used: immunoSEQ multiplex PCR; TCRdb lists only in-frame clones, some missing. The sample records around 29,000 clones, about 80% being singletons. This sequence was found in a woman aged 70 to 79 with pancreatic cancer. Sequencing was performed on peripheral blood, taken from a patient treated with proton-based radiotherapy. The gene calls are TRBV18 and TRBJ2-1; perhaps TRBD2 as D (5 bases). CDR3 sequence reads: CASSPPAGLEQFF. The DNA of the CDR3 is TGTGCCAGCTCACCACCGGCAGGACTTGAGCAGTTCTTC. Full variable domain (missing parts from reference TRBV18 and TRBJ2-1): NAGVMQNPRHLVRRRGQEARLRCSPMKGHSHVYWYRQLPEEGLKFMVYLQKENIIDESGMPKERFSAEFPKEGPSILRIQQVVRGDSAAYFCASSPPAGLEQFFGPGTRLTVL.